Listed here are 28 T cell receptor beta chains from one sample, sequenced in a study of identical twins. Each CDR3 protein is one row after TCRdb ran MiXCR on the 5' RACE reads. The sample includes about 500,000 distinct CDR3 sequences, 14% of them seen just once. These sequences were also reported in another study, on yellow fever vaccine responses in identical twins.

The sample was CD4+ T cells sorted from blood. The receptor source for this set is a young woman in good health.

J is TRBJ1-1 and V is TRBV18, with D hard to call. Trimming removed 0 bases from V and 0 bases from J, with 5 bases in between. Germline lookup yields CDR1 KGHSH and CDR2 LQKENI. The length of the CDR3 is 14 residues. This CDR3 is CASSPPQLNTEAFF. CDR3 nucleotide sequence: TGTGCCAGCTCACCACCGCAGTTGAACACTGAAGCTTTCTTT.

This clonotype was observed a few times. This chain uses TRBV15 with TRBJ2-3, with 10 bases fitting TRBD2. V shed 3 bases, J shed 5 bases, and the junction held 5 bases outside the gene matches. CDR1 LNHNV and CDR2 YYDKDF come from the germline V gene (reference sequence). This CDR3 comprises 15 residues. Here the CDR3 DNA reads TGTGCCACCAGCAGCTCTAGCGGGAGAGGAGATACGCAGTATTTT. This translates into CATSSSSGRGDTQYF.

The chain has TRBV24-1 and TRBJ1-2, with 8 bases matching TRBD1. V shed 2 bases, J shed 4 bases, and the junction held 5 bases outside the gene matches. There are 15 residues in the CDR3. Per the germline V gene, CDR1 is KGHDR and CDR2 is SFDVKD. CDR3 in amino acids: CATSDSDRDRYGYTF. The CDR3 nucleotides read TGTGCCACCAGTGATTCGGACAGGGATCGCTATGGCTACACCTTC.

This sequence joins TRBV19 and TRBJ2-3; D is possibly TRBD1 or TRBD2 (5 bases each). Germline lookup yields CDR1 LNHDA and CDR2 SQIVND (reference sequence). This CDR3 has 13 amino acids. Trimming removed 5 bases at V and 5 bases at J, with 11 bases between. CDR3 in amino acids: CASSLQRGDTQYF. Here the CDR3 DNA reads TGTGCCAGTAGTCTCCAGAGGGGAGATACGCAGTATTTT.

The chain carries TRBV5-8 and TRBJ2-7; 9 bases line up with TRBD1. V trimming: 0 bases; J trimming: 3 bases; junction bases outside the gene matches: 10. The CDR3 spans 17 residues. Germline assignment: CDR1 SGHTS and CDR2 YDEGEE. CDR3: CASSLAGTGTGSYEQYF. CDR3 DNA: TGTGCCAGCAGCTTGGCAGGAACCGGGACAGGGAGCTACGAGCAGTACTTC.

CDR3 region: CASSTRMKREGNEQYF. DNA for the CDR3: TGTGCCAGCAGCACCCGGATGAAGCGGGAGGGTAACGAGCAGTACTTC. The J gene is TRBJ2-7, the V gene TRBV6-2 or TRBV6-3, with 10 positions matching TRBD2. Germline lookup yields CDR1 MNHEY and CDR2 SVGEGT. The CDR3 totals 16 residues. The trim removed 6 bases at V and 5 bases at J, leaving 13 bases unmatched.

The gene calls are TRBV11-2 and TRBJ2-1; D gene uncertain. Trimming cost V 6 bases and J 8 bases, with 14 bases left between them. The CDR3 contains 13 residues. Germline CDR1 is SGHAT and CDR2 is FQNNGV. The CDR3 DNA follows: TGTGCCAGCAGTCCCTTTCCGGAGCATGAGCAGTTCTTC. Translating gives CASSPFPEHEQFF. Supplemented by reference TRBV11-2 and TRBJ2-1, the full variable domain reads EAGVAQSPRYKIIEKRQSVAFWCNPISGHATLYWYQQILGQGPKLLIQFQNNGVVDDSQLPKDRFSAERLKGVDSTLKIQPAKLEDSAVYLCASSPFPEHEQFFGPGTRLTVL.

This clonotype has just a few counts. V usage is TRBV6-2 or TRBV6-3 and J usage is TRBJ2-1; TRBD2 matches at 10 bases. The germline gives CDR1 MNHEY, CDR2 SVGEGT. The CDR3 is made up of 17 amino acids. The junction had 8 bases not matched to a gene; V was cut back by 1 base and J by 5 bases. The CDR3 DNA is TGTGCCAGCAGTTACTGGAGCGGGAGGGCCGGGGACAATGAGCAGTTCTTC. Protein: CASSYWSGRAGDNEQFF.

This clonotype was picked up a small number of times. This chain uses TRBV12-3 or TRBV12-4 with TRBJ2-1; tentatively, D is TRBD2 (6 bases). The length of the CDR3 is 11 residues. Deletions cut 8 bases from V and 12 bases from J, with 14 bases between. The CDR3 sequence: CASRWREAQFF. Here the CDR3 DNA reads TGTGCCAGCCGTTGGAGGGAGGCGCAGTTCTTC.

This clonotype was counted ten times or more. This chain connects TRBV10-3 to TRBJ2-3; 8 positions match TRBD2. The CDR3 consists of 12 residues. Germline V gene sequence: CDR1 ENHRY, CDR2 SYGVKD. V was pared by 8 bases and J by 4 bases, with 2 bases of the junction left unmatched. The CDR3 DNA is TGTGCCATCGGACTAGCATCAGATACGCAGTATTTT. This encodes CAIGLASDTQYF.

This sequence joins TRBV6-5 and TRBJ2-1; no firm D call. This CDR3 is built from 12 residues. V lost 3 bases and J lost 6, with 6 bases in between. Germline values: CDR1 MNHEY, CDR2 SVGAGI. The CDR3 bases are TGTGCCAGCAGTTATGATTCCAATGAGCAGTTCTTC. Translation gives CASSYDSNEQFF.

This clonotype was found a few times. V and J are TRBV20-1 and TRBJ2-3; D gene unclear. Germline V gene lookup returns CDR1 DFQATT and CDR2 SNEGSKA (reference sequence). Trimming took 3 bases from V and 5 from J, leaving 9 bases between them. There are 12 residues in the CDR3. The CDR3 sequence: CSASTHKDTQYF. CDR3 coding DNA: TGCAGTGCTAGTACTCATAAAGATACGCAGTATTTT.

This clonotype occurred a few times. This CDR3 is CASSFPPRQGRQETQYF. In nucleotides, the CDR3 is TGTGCCAGCAGTTTCCCCCCCCGGCAGGGGCGGCAAGAGACCCAGTACTTC. This chain links TRBV28 with TRBJ2-5, with D maybe TRBD1 (6 bases). Germline-derived CDR1 and CDR2 are MDHEN and SYDVKM. The CDR3 has 17 residues. Trimming removed 3 bases at V and 2 bases at J, with 19 bases between.

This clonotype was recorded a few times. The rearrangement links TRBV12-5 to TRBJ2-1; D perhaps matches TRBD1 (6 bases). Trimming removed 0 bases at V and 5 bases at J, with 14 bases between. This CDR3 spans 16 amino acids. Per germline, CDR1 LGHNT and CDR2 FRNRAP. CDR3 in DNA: TGTGCTAGTGGTTTGGTATTAGGCAGGGGAAACAATGAGCAGTTCTTC. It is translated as CASGLVLGRGNNEQFF.

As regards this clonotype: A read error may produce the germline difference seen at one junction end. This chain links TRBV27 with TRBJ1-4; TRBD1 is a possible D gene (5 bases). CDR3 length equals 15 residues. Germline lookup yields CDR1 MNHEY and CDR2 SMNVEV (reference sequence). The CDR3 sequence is CVSSFSVGANEKLFF. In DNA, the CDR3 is TGTGTCAGCAGTTTCTCGGTGGGGGCTAATGAAAAACTGTTTTTT.

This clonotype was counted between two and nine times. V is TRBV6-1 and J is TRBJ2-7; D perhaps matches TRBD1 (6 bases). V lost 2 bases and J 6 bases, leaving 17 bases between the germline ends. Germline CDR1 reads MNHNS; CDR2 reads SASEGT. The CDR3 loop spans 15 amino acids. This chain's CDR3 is CASSERRNRDGEQYF. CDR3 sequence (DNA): TGTGCCAGCAGTGAAAGGAGGAACAGGGACGGCGAGCAGTACTTC.

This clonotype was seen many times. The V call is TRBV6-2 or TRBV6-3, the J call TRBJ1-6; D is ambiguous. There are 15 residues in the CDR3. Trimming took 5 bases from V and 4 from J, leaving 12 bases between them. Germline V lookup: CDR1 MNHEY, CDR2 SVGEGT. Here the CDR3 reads CASSHQDGYNSPLHF. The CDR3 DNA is TGTGCCAGCAGTCACCAAGACGGGTATAATTCACCCCTCCACTTT.

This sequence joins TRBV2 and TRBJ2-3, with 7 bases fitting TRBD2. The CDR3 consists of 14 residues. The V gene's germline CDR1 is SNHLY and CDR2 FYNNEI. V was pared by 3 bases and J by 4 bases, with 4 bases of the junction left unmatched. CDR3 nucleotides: TGTGCCAGCAGTGATGGACTAGTCGCAGATACGCAGTATTTT. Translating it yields CASSDGLVADTQYF.

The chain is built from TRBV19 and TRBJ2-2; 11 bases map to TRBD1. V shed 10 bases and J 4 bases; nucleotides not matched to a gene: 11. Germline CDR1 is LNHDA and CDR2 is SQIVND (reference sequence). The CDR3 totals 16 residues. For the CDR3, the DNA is TGTGCCACCAAAAACCCCGGGACAGGGGGCACCGGGGAGCTGTTTTTT. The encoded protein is CATKNPGTGGTGELFF.

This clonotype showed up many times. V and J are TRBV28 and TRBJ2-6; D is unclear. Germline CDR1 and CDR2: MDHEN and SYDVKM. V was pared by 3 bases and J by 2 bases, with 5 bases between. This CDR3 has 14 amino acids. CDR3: CASSLITGANVLTF. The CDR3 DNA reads TGTGCCAGCAGTTTGATTACTGGGGCCAACGTCCTGACTTTC.

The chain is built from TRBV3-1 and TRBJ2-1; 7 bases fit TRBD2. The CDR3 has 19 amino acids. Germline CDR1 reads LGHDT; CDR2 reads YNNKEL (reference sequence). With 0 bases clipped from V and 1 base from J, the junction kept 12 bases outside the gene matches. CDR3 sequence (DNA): TGTGCCAGCAGCCAAGATCTTGTGGGGGTCGGGGGGTCCTACAATGAGCAGTTCTTC. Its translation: CASSQDLVGVGGSYNEQFF.

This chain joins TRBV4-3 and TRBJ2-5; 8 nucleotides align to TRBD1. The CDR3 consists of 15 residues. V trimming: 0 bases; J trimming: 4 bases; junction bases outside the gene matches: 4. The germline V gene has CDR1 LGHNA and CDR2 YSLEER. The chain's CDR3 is CASSQDRGPGETQYF. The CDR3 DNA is TGCGCCAGCAGCCAAGACAGGGGGCCGGGAGAGACCCAGTACTTC.

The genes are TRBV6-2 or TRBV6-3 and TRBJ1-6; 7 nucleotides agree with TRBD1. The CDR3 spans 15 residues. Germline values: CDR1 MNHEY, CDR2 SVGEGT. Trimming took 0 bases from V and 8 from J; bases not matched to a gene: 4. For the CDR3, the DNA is TGTGCCAGCAGTTACTCCGGGACAGACTATTCACCCCTCCACTTT. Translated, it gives CASSYSGTDYSPLHF.

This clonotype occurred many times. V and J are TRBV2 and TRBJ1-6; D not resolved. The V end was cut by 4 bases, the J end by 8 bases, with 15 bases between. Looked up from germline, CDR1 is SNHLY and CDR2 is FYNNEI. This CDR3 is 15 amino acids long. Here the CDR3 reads CASSAGRATYSPLHF. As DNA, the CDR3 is TGTGCCAGCAGTGCAGGACGGGCAACGTATTCACCCCTCCACTTT.

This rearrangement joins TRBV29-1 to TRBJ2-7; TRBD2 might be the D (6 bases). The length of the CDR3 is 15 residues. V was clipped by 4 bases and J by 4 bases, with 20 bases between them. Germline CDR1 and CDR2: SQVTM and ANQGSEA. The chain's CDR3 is CSVVNPGVSPYEQYF. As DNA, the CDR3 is TGCAGCGTTGTCAACCCGGGAGTGAGCCCATACGAGCAGTACTTC.

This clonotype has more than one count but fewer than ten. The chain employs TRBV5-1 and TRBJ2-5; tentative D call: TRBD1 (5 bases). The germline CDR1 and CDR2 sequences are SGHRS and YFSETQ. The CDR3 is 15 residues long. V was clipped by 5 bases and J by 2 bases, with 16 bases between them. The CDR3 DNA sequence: TGCGCCAGCAGGGTCCAGGGAAGTCTACAAGAGACCCAGTACTTC. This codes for CASRVQGSLQETQYF.

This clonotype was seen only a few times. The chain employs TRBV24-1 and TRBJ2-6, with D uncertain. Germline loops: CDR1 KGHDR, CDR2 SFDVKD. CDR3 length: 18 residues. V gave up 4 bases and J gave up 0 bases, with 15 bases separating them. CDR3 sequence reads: CATSDPRTDSSGANVLTF. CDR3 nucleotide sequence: TGTGCCACCAGTGACCCCCGGACGGATAGCTCTGGGGCCAACGTCCTGACTTTC.

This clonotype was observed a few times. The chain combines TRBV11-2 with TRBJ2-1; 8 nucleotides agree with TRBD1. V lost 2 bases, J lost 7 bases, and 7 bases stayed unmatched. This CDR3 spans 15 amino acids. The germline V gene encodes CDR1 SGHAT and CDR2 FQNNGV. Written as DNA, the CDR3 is TGTGCCAGCAGCTTAATAAGGGGACAGGTAAATGAGCAGTTCTTC. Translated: CASSLIRGQVNEQFF.